The T cell receptor (beta chain) described here comes from a study of blood T cell repertoires in COVID-19. As for the study in general: T cells, B-cell-depleted T cells, or PBMCs supplied cDNA or gDNA.

After removal of 5 bases from V and 2 bases from J, the junction contained 2 bases not matched to a gene. This CDR3 has 14 residues. The V gene's germline CDR1 is ENHRY and CDR2 SYGVKD. Cohort 3 recovery required two negative PCRs, clearance, or symptom resolution. The authors' processing: Reference gene primer amplification in the assay estimated nucleated cell counts. TCRdb's copy holds only in-frame clones and misses some; the assay was immunoSEQ multiplex PCR. D and trimming were read from the DNA, whereas the V and J calls and clone size are those reported in that table. In the table there are 450,000 to 500,000 clones, roughly nine tenths of which are singletons.

The sequence was collected from a woman aged 55-70 years who had recovered from COVID-19. The sequenced sample consisted of PBMCs or T cells enriched from blood (not recorded which). The chain joins TRBV10-3 to TRBJ1-3, with 8 bases lining up with TRBD1. In DNA form, the CDR3 reads TGTGCCATCAGTCAGGGGGCCCCTGGAAACACCATATATTTT. Protein sequence: CAISQGAPGNTIYF.